The source of this T cell receptor (beta chain) is a study of CXCR3 chemokines and chemotherapy response in bladder cancer (dated by TCRdb to between 2020 and 2023). About the investigation overall: The study set out to examine whether the activity of the CXCR3 chemokine system within tumors predicted response to chemotherapy in human bladder cancer.

Via the germline V gene, CDR1 is ENHRY and CDR2 SYGVKD. Relative to germline, V is 4 bases shorter and J is 3 bases shorter, with 15 bases between their ends. Taken from cysteine to phenylalanine, the CDR3 has 15 residues. Only the CDR3 portion is preserved as DNA: 45 bases, with reading frame beginning at the first base. This clonotype qualifies as medium-sized (0.01 to 0.1%). Its antigen target is currently unknown. No qualities accompany the bases; no much larger clone lies one base away. The receptor library was made with PCR. These reads were obtained on an Illumina HiSeq 2500. TCRdb reran the public reads through fastp at Q25 and MiXCR, keeping productive beta chains. When rows share a CDR3 protein, they turn into one entry using the most common DNA and genes. The table for this sample lists 8,000 to 10,000 distinct CDR3 sequences; about 21% of them were counted only once. 7.5% to 10% of the sample is taken by the ten largest.

The sequence joins TRBV10-3 to TRBJ1-2, with the identity of the D gene unclear. The sample was collected from a patient whose treatment included neoadjuvant chemotherapy. The sequence came from a human donor with bladder cancer that did not respond to neoadjuvant chemotherapy. Here is the DNA: TGTGCCATCAGTGCCACTGCGGTCGTCGACTATGGCTACACCTTC. Translated, it gives CAISATAVVDYGYTF.